Following are 22 T cell receptor beta chains from one sample sequenced in a study of blood T cell repertoires in COVID-19. The table came from immunoSEQ multiplex PCR; TCRdb's copy has only in-frame clones and leaves some out. Of roughly 190,000 clones listed, 75% to 95% are singletons. The sample consisted of peripheral blood. The receptor set was obtained from a man in his fifties or sixties with acute or convalescent COVID-19.

V is TRBV13 and J is TRBJ2-2; D is perhaps TRBD1 (6 bases). In germline, CDR1 is PRHDT, CDR2 FYEKMQ (reference sequence). Trimming removed 3 bases from V and 6 bases from J, with 8 bases in between. The CDR3 spans 13 residues. CDR3 in DNA: TGTGCCAGCAGCTTTCAGGGGTCCGGGGAGCTGTTTTTT. Protein product: CASSFQGSGELFF.

V is TRBV10-3 and J is TRBJ1-5; tentative D call: TRBD1 (6 bases). The CDR3 covers 14 residues. V dropped 10 bases and J dropped 3 bases, with 16 bases sitting between them. CDR1 is ENHRY and CDR2 is SYGVKD in the germline V gene. The CDR3 nucleotides are TGTGCCACTAAAGAGACAGGCTACAATCAGCCCCAGCATTTT. Translated, it gives CATKETGYNQPQHF.

V is TRBV28 and J is TRBJ2-1; 8 nucleotides match TRBD1. The CDR3 spans 15 residues. Germline V gene data show CDR1 as MDHEN and CDR2 as SYDVKM. Germline trimming cut 4 bases from V and 6 bases from J; bases unmatched to any gene: 8. The CDR3 loop is CASSWTGRNGNEQFF. The CDR3 nucleotides read TGTGCCAGCAGTTGGACAGGGCGAAATGGCAATGAGCAGTTCTTC.

This clone was seen a single time. The rearrangement uses TRBV19 and TRBJ2-4; D possibly corresponds to TRBD2 (6 bases). The germline V gene has CDR1 LNHDA and CDR2 SQIVND (reference sequence). The CDR3 totals 14 residues. Trimming stripped 3 bases from V and 8 bases from J, with 14 bases between. CDR3 loop: CASSIGGTLDIQYF. The CDR3 nucleotides read TGTGCCAGTAGTATTGGGGGGACCCTCGACATTCAGTACTTC.

The genes are TRBV28 and TRBJ1-6; 8 bases are a match to TRBD1. The germline CDR1 and CDR2 sequences are MDHEN and SYDVKM. With V trimmed by 1 base and J by 9 bases, 5 bases remained unmatched. The CDR3 spans 15 residues. The DNA of the CDR3 is TGTGCCAGCAGTTTATTTACAGGGGGAGGTTCACCCCTCCACTTT. The encoded protein is CASSLFTGGGSPLHF.

This rearrangement joins TRBV12-3 or TRBV12-4 to TRBJ1-4; no clear D gene. V lost 3 bases, J lost 7 bases, and 9 bases lay in between. CDR3 size: 13 residues. CDR3 residues: CASSLRPLEKLFF. CDR3 DNA sequence: TGTGCCAGCAGTTTGCGGCCCCTTGAAAAACTGTTTTTT.

This chain joins TRBV7-2 and TRBJ1-1; TRBD1 is a possible D gene (6 bases). With 1 base removed from V and 2 bases from J, the gap between germline ends came to 11 bases. The CDR3 runs to 15 residues. Germline V CDR1 and CDR2: SGHTA, FQGNSA. The CDR3 region is CASSLGAGANTEAFF. In nucleotides, the CDR3 is TGTGCCAGCAGCTTAGGGGCAGGGGCTAACACTGAAGCTTTCTTT.

This sequence joins TRBV7-8 and TRBJ1-1; maybe TRBD1 (6 bases). Trimming took 5 bases from V and 1 from J, leaving 20 bases between them. This CDR3 comprises 17 residues. The germline V gene has CDR1 SGHVS and CDR2 FQNEAQ. CDR3 coding DNA: TGTGCCAGCAGCCCCCTCGGCGGGGGCGCGAGGAACACTGAAGCTTTCTTT. It codes for CASSPLGGGARNTEAFF.

The chain joins TRBV6-5 to TRBJ2-5, with D perhaps matching TRBD1 (5 bases). Between the trimmed V and J ends, which lost 0 bases and 3 bases, there was a span of 11 bases. The CDR3 runs 15 residues. Germline V gene lookup returns CDR1 MNHEY and CDR2 SVGAGI. CDR3: CASSYSPSGKETQYF. The CDR3 DNA reads as TGTGCCAGCAGTTACTCCCCCTCAGGGAAAGAGACCCAGTACTTC.

This rearrangement joins TRBV19 to TRBJ2-7, with 12 bases lining up with TRBD2. J gave up 6 bases and V 9 bases, and 12 bases lay outside the gene matches. The CDR3 consists of 15 residues. CDR1 and CDR2 from the germline V gene are LNHDA and SQIVND (reference sequence). CDR3 region: CASSLLPGLAGEQYF. The CDR3 coding sequence is TGTGCCAGCTCCCTGCTACCGGGACTAGCGGGCGAGCAGTACTTC.

The rearrangement uses TRBV10-3 and TRBJ1-1; weak D call: TRBD1 (5 bases). Trimming took off 7 bases at V and 3 bases at J, with 15 bases between the two ends. There are 14 residues in the CDR3. The V gene's germline CDR1 is ENHRY and CDR2 SYGVKD. CDR3 bases: TGTGCCATCACTAAGGGGCCCCAGGACACTGAAGCTTTCTTT. Translation gives CAITKGPQDTEAFF.

The V call is TRBV2, the J call TRBJ1-2; TRBD1 agrees at 8 bases. Trimming took 5 bases from V and 7 from J; bases not matched to a gene: 9. This CDR3 has 14 amino acids. Looked up from germline, CDR1 is SNHLY and CDR2 is FYNNEI. As DNA, the CDR3 is TGTGCCAGCAGTTCCCTGACAGGGGACAGTGGCTACACCTTC. Amino acids: CASSSLTGDSGYTF. Combining the CDR3 with reference TRBV2 and TRBJ1-2 gives the whole variable domain EPEVTQTPSHQVTQMGQEVILRCVPISNHLYFYWYRQILGQKVEFLVSFYNNEISEKSEIFDDQFSVERPDGSNFTLKIRSTKLEDSAMYFCASSSLTGDSGYTFGSGTRLTVV.

The chain links TRBV20-1 to TRBJ2-5; D not certain. The CDR3 runs 11 residues. Germline assignment: CDR1 DFQATT and CDR2 SNEGSKA (reference sequence). Trimming took off 4 bases at V and 5 bases at J, with 8 bases between the two ends. Here the CDR3 DNA reads TGCAGTGCTAAGATTCGGGAGACCCAGTACTTC. It codes for CSAKIRETQYF.

The V and J genes are TRBV28 and TRBJ1-2; 8 bases agree with TRBD1. Trimming cost V 5 bases and J 6 bases; bases outside gene matches: 8. Germline V gives CDR1 MDHEN, CDR2 SYDVKM. This CDR3 comprises 14 residues. CDR3 sequence: CASSRSQTGDGYTF. The DNA of the CDR3 is TGTGCCAGCAGTCGAAGCCAGACAGGGGATGGCTACACCTTC.

V and J are TRBV3-1 (or the pseudogene TRBV3-2) and TRBJ1-1; weak D call: TRBD1 (5 bases). The CDR3 covers 14 residues. Between the trimmed V and J ends, which lost 6 bases and 3 bases, there was a span of 14 bases. Germline CDR1 reads LGHDT; CDR2 reads YNNKEL (reference sequence). CDR3: CASRRSGGDTEAFF. For the CDR3, the DNA is TGTGCCAGCAGACGAAGCGGGGGGGACACTGAAGCTTTCTTT.

The V call is TRBV6-6, the J call TRBJ2-3, with 7 bases lining up with TRBD2. The CDR3 spans 15 residues. Germline V CDR1 and CDR2: MNHNY, SVGAGI (reference sequence). Germline trimming cut 6 bases from V and 0 bases from J; bases unmatched to any gene: 6. DNA of the CDR3: TGTGCCAGCAGCTACGGGGGGTATAGCACAGATACGCAGTATTTT. Translating it yields CASSYGGYSTDTQYF.

The chain recombines TRBV19 with TRBJ2-7; 7 positions match TRBD2. The CDR3 has 17 amino acids. Germline V gene lookup returns CDR1 LNHDA and CDR2 SQIVND (reference sequence). The V segment lost 4 bases and the J segment 7 bases; nucleotides outside the gene matches: 19. Here the CDR3 reads CASSKRLAGIATQEQYF. As DNA, the CDR3 is TGTGCCAGTAGTAAACGACTAGCTGGTATAGCAACCCAAGAGCAGTACTTC.

This rearrangement joins TRBV19 to TRBJ1-6; 7 bases fit TRBD1. CDR1 is LNHDA, CDR2 SQIVND, per germline (reference sequence). The CDR3 length is 14 residues. The junction had 9 bases not matched to a gene; V was cut back by 6 bases and J by 10 bases. CDR3 coding DNA: TGTGCCAGTAGCTTCGACAGGGATCGATCACCCCTCCACTTT. Protein: CASSFDRDRSPLHF.

The chain couples TRBV3-1 (or the pseudogene TRBV3-2) to TRBJ2-5; D is possibly TRBD2 (6 bases). This CDR3 contains 12 residues. Germline lookup yields CDR1 LGHDT and CDR2 YNNKEL (reference sequence). Trimming stripped 6 bases from V and 5 bases from J, with 10 bases between. Written as DNA, the CDR3 is TGTGCCAGCAGACTTCGGGGGGAGACCCAGTACTTC. Residues: CASRLRGETQYF.

V and J are TRBV5-1 and TRBJ2-7, with TRBD2 matching 11 bases. Germline trimming cut 5 bases from V and 2 bases from J; bases unmatched to any gene: 12. CDR1 is SGHRS, CDR2 YFSETQ, per germline. The CDR3 runs to 17 residues. CDR3 DNA: TGCGCCAGCAGTCAGGGCCGGACTAGCGGGCAAGCCTACGAGCAGTACTTC. Its translation: CASSQGRTSGQAYEQYF.

The J gene is TRBJ2-1, the V gene TRBV20-1, with D maybe TRBD1 (6 bases). The CDR3 has 14 residues. CDR1 DFQATT and CDR2 SNEGSKA come from the germline V gene (reference sequence). V gave up 3 bases and J gave up 0 bases, with 9 bases separating them. The chain's CDR3 is CSASLRGSYNEQFF. CDR3 DNA sequence: TGCAGTGCTAGTCTCAGGGGCTCCTACAATGAGCAGTTCTTC.

The chain has TRBV19 and TRBJ2-1, with 7 bases that match TRBD1. Trimming cost V 6 bases and J 4 bases; bases outside gene matches: 9. In germline, CDR1 is LNHDA, CDR2 SQIVND (reference sequence). CDR3 length: 15 amino acids. The CDR3, as DNA: TGTGCCAGTAGCAGGATCGGGACAGTTTACAATGAGCAGTTCTTC. This encodes CASSRIGTVYNEQFF.